These T cell receptor beta chains were read from a single sample in a study of cytomegalovirus exposure and HLA in healthy donors. Sequencing was performed with immunoSEQ multiplex PCR; in TCRdb, only in-frame clones are kept and a portion is missing. The data show 150,000 or so clones, with around 80% seen just once and 2.5% to 3.5% held by the top ten. Sequencing input: PBMCs. These receptors originate from a woman aged 50 to 60 in good health and CMV-seropositive. Both conserved end residues are part of each CDR3. The order of the fields is J gene, D gene, V gene, clone size, CDR3 DNA, CDR3 protein. D genes are given only for firm matches. Part of the rows lack a size; the others show once, few, many or a class for expanded clones.

>TRBJ1-2|TRBD1|TRBV5-5|once
TGTGCCAGCAGCTCGGGGACAGGGTCTAATGGCTACACCTTC
CASSSGTGSNGYTF
>TRBJ1-1|TRBD1|TRBV7-2|few
TGTGCCAGCAGCTTCGGACAGGGGGCAAGATCTGAAGCTTTCTTT
CASSFGQGARSEAFF
>TRBJ1-2|TRBD1|TRBV5-4|-
TGTGCCAGCAGAGCTCGACAGGGGGGGGACTATGGCTACACCTTC
CASRARQGGDYGYTF
>TRBJ2-1|-|TRBV18|once
TGTGCCAGCTCACCACCGGGAGCACATTACAATGAGCAGTTCTTC
CASSPPGAHYNEQFF
>TRBJ2-3|TRBD1|TRBV4-1|-
TGCGCCAGCAGCCAAGATTCTGGGTTCGGGACAGGGTCCACAGATACGCAGTATTTT
CASSQDSGFGTGSTDTQYF
>TRBJ2-6|-|TRBV7-3|-
TGTGCCAGCAGCTCACCGGAGGGTTTTGGCACTCTATACTCTGGGGCCAACGTCCTGACTTTC
CASSSPEGFGTLYSGANVLTF
>TRBJ2-1|-|TRBV4-3|once
TGCGCCAGCAGCCAAGGGACTGCTTACTCCTACAATGAGCAGTTCTTC
CASSQGTAYSYNEQFF
>TRBJ2-3|TRBD2|TRBV4-1|-
TGCGCCAGCAGCCCACTAGCGGGAGTGGATACGCAGTATTTT
CASSPLAGVDTQYF
>TRBJ1-1|-|TRBV28|few
TGTGCCAGCAGTCCTGGGGGGACCCGAATGAACACTGAAGCTTTCTTT
CASSPGGTRMNTEAFF
>TRBJ1-1|TRBD1|TRBV10-3|-
TGTGCCACCAGGGACAGGGAGACGAACACTGAAGCTTTCTTT
CATRDRETNTEAFF
>TRBJ2-7|-|TRBV7-9|few
TGTGCCAGCAGCGCCTACCGCGAGCAGTACTTC
CASSAYREQYF
>TRBJ2-3|-|TRBV30|-
TGTGCCTGGACCACACCTAGCGATACGCAGTATTTT
CAWTTPSDTQYF
>TRBJ1-4|-|TRBV6-5|once
TGTGCCAGCAGTGCGGGGGCGCTGGCTAATGAAAAACTGTTTTTT
CASSAGALANEKLFF
>TRBJ2-1|-|TRBV7-2|once
TGTGCCAGCAGCCCGGAGGTGGGCTTCTACAATGAGCAGTTCTTC
CASSPEVGFYNEQFF
>TRBJ2-4|-|TRBV19|-
TGTGCCAGTAGTGTAGGGAATCTAGCCAAAAACAGTCAGTACTTC
CASSVGNLAKNSQYF
>TRBJ1-1|-|TRBV7-9|-
TGTGCCAGCAGCTTAGGTTCGCTAAAGAACACTGAAGCTTTCTTT
CASSLGSLKNTEAFF
>TRBJ2-6|-|TRBV5-1|few
TGCGCCAGCAGCTTGGGGGGTGGGGCCAACGGCCTGACTTTC
CASSLGGGANGLTF